The clone carrying this T cell receptor beta chain has only one observation. Within the sample, other DNA sequences also encode this same CDR3. Looked up from germline, CDR1 is KGHSH and CDR2 is LQKENI. Trimming removed 3 bases from V and 4 bases from J; junction bases left unmatched: 1. The length of the CDR3 is 14 residues. In the original workflow: Amplifying reference gene primers gave estimates of nucleated cell counts. Sequencing was performed with immunoSEQ multiplex PCR; in TCRdb, only in-frame clones are kept and a portion is missing. Clone size and V and J calls were adopted from that table, with D and trimming inferred from the DNA. The sample includes around 150,000 clones, 60% to 80% of them seen just once. This record belongs to a study of blood T cell repertoires in COVID-19. Turning to the study itself: Samples came from the United States, Italy and Spain, spanning acute and convalescent COVID-19. Sources were T cells, B-cell-depleted T cells, or PBMCs; the material itself was cDNA or gDNA.

V usage is TRBV18 and J usage is TRBJ2-1; 9 nucleotides line up with TRBD2. Sequenced sample: peripheral blood. The clonotype originates from a man aged 55 to 70 who had recovered from COVID-19. This CDR3 is CASSPSGGYNEQFF. The CDR3, as DNA: TGTGCCAGCTCACCCAGCGGGGGGTACAATGAGCAGTTCTTC.